This T cell receptor beta chain is from a study of beta chain features in type 1 diabetes. Study-wide background: Sorted cells, approximately 110,000,000 in number, were examined across all samples.

Germline CDR1 is GTSNPN and CDR2 is SVGIG (reference sequence). The CDR3 totals 13 residues. cDNA synthesis used the whole RNA isolate, giving expressed TCRB sequences. Clones were sequenced by immunoSEQ multiplex PCR, and TCRdb holds only the in-frame ones, with some missing. The sample lists 350,000 to 400,000 clones; roughly 16% were seen once. Study findings and constraints: Insertions were fewer and deletions more numerous at VDJ junctions in type 1 diabetes patients.

Each of the CD4+ naive, central memory, regulatory and stem cell-like memory populations was sorted via CD45RO/CCR7/CD25/CD127/CD95/CD27. This clone has only a few counts. The antigen is unknown. The germline gene is not matched at one end of the junction; a read error may be the cause. The material sequenced was naive CD4+ T cells from blood. J is TRBJ2-7 and V is TRBV30; perhaps TRBD2 as D (6 bases). This TCR derives from a young woman in good health. In nucleotides, the CDR3 is TGTGCCTGGAGTGCGACCTCCGGGACTGCAAACGGCTTC. Its protein product is CAWSATSGTANGF. The full variable domain, rest sourced from reference TRBV30 and TRBJ2-7, is SQTIHQWPATLVQPVGSPLSLECTVEGTSNPNLYWYRQAAGRGLQLLFYSVGIGQISSEVPQNLSASRPQDRQFILSSKKLLLSDSGFYLCAWSATSGTANGFGPGTRLTVT.